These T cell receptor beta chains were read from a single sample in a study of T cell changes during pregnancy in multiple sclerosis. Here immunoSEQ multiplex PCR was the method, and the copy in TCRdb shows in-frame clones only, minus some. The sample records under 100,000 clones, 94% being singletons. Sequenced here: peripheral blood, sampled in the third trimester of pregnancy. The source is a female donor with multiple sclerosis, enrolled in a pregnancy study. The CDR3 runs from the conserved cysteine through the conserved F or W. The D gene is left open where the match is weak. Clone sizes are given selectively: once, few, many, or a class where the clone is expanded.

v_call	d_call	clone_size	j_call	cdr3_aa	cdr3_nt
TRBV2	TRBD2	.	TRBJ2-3	CASSNPTSGGGGTQYF	TGTGCCAGCAGCAATCCGACTAGCGGGGGTGGAGGTACGCAGTATTTT
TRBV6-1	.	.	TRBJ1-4	CASSERTGRVEKLFF	TGTGCCAGCAGCGAACGAACAGGGAGGGTGGAAAAACTGTTTTTT
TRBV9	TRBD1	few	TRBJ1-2	CASTGQGAQGYGYTF	TGTGCCAGCACCGGACAGGGGGCGCAAGGCTATGGCTACACCTTC
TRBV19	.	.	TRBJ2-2	CASSIVGGADTGELFF	TGTGCCAGTAGTATAGTTGGGGGGGCCGATACCGGGGAGCTGTTTTTT
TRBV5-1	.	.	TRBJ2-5	CASSHKQGKETQYF	TGCGCCAGCAGCCATAAACAGGGAAAAGAGACCCAGTACTTC
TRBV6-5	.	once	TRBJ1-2	CASSYTPSFYGYTF	TGTGCCAGCAGTTACACCCCGAGCTTCTATGGCTACACCTTC
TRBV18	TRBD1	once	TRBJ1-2	CASSPGTGIANYGYTF	TGTGCCAGCTCACCAGGGACAGGTATCGCTAACTATGGCTACACCTTC
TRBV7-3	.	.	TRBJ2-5	CASSSVAKETQYF	TGTGCCAGCAGCTCCGTAGCGAAAGAGACCCAGTACTTC
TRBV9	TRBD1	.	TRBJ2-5	CASSVGTGGVRETQYF	TGTGCCAGCAGCGTAGGGACAGGGGGGGTCCGAGAGACCCAGTACTTC
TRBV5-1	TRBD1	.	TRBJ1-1	CASSPGTGANTEAFF	TGCGCCAGCAGCCCCGGGACAGGGGCGAACACTGAAGCTTTCTTT
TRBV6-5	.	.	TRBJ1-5	CASSGTFSNQPQHF	TGTGCCAGCTCGGGGACTTTCAGCAATCAGCCCCAGCATTTT
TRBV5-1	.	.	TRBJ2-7	CASSLARGSHEQYF	TGCGCCAGCAGCTTGGCTCGGGGGAGCCACGAGCAGTACTTC
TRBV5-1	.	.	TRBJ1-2	CASSLASGGNYGYTF	TGCGCCAGCAGCTTGGCCAGCGGGGGGAACTATGGCTACACCTTC
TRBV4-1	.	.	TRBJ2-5	CASSRSKGGETQYF	TGCGCCAGCAGCCGGAGCAAGGGGGGGGAGACCCAGTACTTC
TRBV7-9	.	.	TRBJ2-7	CASSFTGSYEQYF	TGTGCCAGCAGCTTTACAGGGTCCTACGAGCAGTACTTC
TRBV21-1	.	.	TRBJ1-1	CASSKGGFRGRRYTEAFF	TGTGCCAGCAGCAAAGGGGGCTTCAGGGGGCGCAGGTACACTGAAGCTTTCTTT
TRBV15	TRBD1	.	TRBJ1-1	CATSRDRILVAEAFF	TGTGCCACCAGCAGGGACAGGATTTTGGTAGCGGAAGCTTTCTTT
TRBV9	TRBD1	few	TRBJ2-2	CASSPGRGLNTGELFF	TGTGCCAGCAGCCCCGGCAGGGGGCTGAATACCGGGGAGCTGTTTTTT
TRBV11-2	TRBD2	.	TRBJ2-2	CASSSILTSGGLNTGELFF	TGTGCCAGCAGCTCCATCCTCACCAGCGGGGGCCTAAACACCGGGGAGCTGTTTTTT
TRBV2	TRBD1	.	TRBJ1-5	CASTRGQLNSNQPQHF	TGTGCCAGCACCAGGGGACAGTTGAATAGCAATCAGCCCCAGCATTTT
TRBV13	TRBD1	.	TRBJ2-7	CASSKEGQGDYEQYF	TGTGCCAGCAGCAAAGAGGGACAGGGGGACTACGAGCAGTACTTC
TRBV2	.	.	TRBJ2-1	CASSEARESATDNEQFF	TGTGCCAGCAGTGAAGCGAGGGAGTCAGCCACGGACAATGAGCAGTTCTTC
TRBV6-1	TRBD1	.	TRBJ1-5	CASSGQGVVGQPQHF	TGTGCCAGCAGTGGACAGGGGGTTGTAGGTCAGCCCCAGCATTTT
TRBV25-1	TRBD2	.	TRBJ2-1	CASSEIGGDYNEQFF	TGTGCCAGCAGTGAAATCGGGGGGGACTACAATGAGCAGTTCTTC
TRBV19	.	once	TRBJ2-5	CASRQNFQETQYF	TGTGCCAGTAGGCAAAACTTCCAAGAGACCCAGTACTTC